This T cell receptor beta chain was found in a study of blood T cells in healthy people across ages. A sample-barcoded 5' primer and a J-beta primer mix were used in a second PCR of roughly 7 to 11 cycles. TCRdb reprocessed the 5' RACE reads with MiXCR, giving one entry per CDR3 protein. This table holds 1.5 million to 2 million distinct CDR3 sequences, about 32% found once. PBMCs numbering at least 6 million were isolated per sample. There are a few counts of this clonotype. This CDR3 is built from 14 residues. J was trimmed by 10 bases and V by 3 bases; bases with no gene match: 8. Germline V gene lookup returns CDR1 LNHNV and CDR2 YYDKDF (reference sequence).

The material sequenced was blood. This TCR came from a woman aged 25-40 years in good health. This chain links TRBV15 with TRBJ1-1, with 10 bases fitting TRBD1. The CDR3: CATSRRDRGTGAFF. The CDR3 nucleotides read TGTGCCACCAGCAGGCGGGACAGGGGTACAGGAGCTTTCTTT.